The clone carrying this T cell receptor (beta chain) was counted a single time. These data originate in a study of blood T cell repertoires in COVID-19. Study context: Nucleic acid was either cDNA or gDNA, and it came from T cells, B-cell-depleted T cells, or PBMCs.

The CDR3 loop spans 16 amino acids. CDR1 and CDR2 from the germline V gene are SGHDT and YYEEEE. J was trimmed by 7 bases and V by 4 bases; bases with no gene match: 10. Per the authors' pipeline: How many nucleated cells were present was estimated from reference gene primer amplification. Clones were read by immunoSEQ multiplex PCR, and TCRdb kept only the in-frame ones, dropping some. V and J calls and clone size follow that table, whereas D and trimming were derived from the DNA. The data contain some 69,000 clones, around four fifths of them seen just once; the ten biggest clones take up 1.8%. The chain links TRBV5-6 to TRBJ1-6; 8 bases align to TRBD1. The sequenced sample was peripheral blood. The clonotype originates from a woman aged 55-70 years with acute or convalescent COVID-19. DNA for the CDR3: TGTGCCAGCAGCCGTGACAGGGGCCGAGTCAATTCACCCCTCCACTTT. It translates to CASSRDRGRVNSPLHF.